Listed here are 23 T cell receptor beta chains from one sample, sequenced in a study of cytomegalovirus exposure and HLA in healthy donors. The PCR ran on 60 Vbeta and 13 Jbeta primers. Libraries were prepared by immunoSEQ multiplex PCR; TCRdb keeps only in-frame clonotypes and omits some of them. Of 80,000 or so clones listed, over 70% are singletons. Input material: PBMCs. The receptors shown here come from a man aged 25-40 years in good health and CMV-seropositive.

This clone was counted once. The chain employs TRBV7-2 and TRBJ2-1, with 9 nucleotides matching TRBD1. V was pared by 5 bases and J by 8 bases, with 10 bases of the junction left unmatched. The germline CDR1 and CDR2 sequences are SGHTA and FQGNSA. This CDR3 contains 15 residues. CDR3 sequence (DNA): TGTGCCAGCAGCCAATCCCCGGGACAGGGCCATGAGCAGTTCTTC. Translated, it gives CASSQSPGQGHEQFF.

This chain joins TRBV19 and TRBJ1-2; D not resolved. The germline V gene encodes CDR1 LNHDA and CDR2 SQIVND (reference sequence). This CDR3 has 14 residues. Trimming left V 5 bases short and J 2 bases short, with 12 bases between. The CDR3 coding sequence is TGTGCCAGTAGTCCCGGACGGGAAAACTATGGCTACACCTTC. Its protein product is CASSPGRENYGYTF.

This clone showed up just once. The CDR3 nucleotides are TGCGCCAGCAGCGGGGGGACGGGTGCAACTAATGAAAAACTGTTTTTT. Translation gives CASSGGTGATNEKLFF. This chain links TRBV5-1 with TRBJ1-4; a weak D match, TRBD1 (5 bases). Per the germline V gene, CDR1 is SGHRS and CDR2 is YFSETQ. Trimming removed 4 bases at V and 0 bases at J, with 13 bases between. The CDR3 has 16 residues.

This rearrangement joins TRBV14 to TRBJ1-3; D call uncertain. In germline, CDR1 is SGHDN, CDR2 FVKESK. The CDR3 loop spans 14 amino acids. Trimming cost V 6 bases and J 4 bases, with 13 bases left between them. CDR3 bases: TGTGCCAGCAGACCCACGGGTACCGGAAACACCATATATTTT. Residues: CASRPTGTGNTIYF.

This clone was seen a handful of times. The chain links TRBV28 to TRBJ1-1, with D unresolved. Germline assignment: CDR1 MDHEN and CDR2 SYDVKM. The CDR3 has 18 residues. Trimming removed 7 bases at V and 0 bases at J, with 24 bases between. CDR3 protein: CASITSSGSDLMNTEAFF. CDR3 nucleotide sequence: TGTGCCAGCATTACTTCGTCGGGATCCGATTTGATGAACACTGAAGCTTTCTTT.

This clone has only a few counts. This chain links TRBV19 with TRBJ1-2; 7 bases agree with TRBD1. The CDR3 is made up of 14 amino acids. Per the germline V gene, CDR1 is LNHDA and CDR2 is SQIVND (reference sequence). J lost 1 base, V lost 8 bases, and 7 bases had no gene match. For the CDR3, the DNA is TGTGCCAGTCTCAGACAGGGTAGTAACTATGGCTACACCTTC. This codes for CASLRQGSNYGYTF.

The rearrangement links TRBV28 to TRBJ1-1, with D perhaps TRBD1 (5 bases). Germline CDR1 is MDHEN and CDR2 is SYDVKM. The V end lost 6 bases, the J end lost 0 bases, and 14 bases lay between the germline ends. The CDR3 is 15 amino acids. The CDR3: CASSSPGLLNTEAFF. The CDR3 coding sequence is TGTGCCAGCAGCTCTCCGGGACTGCTGAACACTGAAGCTTTCTTT.

CDR3 in amino acids: CASSSLLTDGYTF. For the CDR3, the DNA is TGTGCCAGCAGCTCCCTTTTGACAGATGGCTACACCTTC. The V call is TRBV7-9, the J call TRBJ1-2; tentatively, D is TRBD1 (5 bases). Germline V gene data show CDR1 as SEHNR and CDR2 as FQNEAQ (reference sequence). Trimming cost V 4 bases and J 6 bases, with 12 bases left between them. This CDR3 has 13 amino acids. Filled out from reference TRBV7-9 and TRBJ1-2, the complete variable domain reads DTGVSQNPRHKITKRGQNVTFRCDPISEHNRLYWYRQTLGQGPEFLTYFQNEAQLEKSRLLSDRFSAERPKGSFSTLEIQRTEQGDSAMYLCASSSLLTDGYTFGSGTRLTVV.

V usage is TRBV5-6 and J usage is TRBJ1-1; D is perhaps TRBD1 (5 bases). CDR1 and CDR2 from the germline V gene are SGHDT and YYEEEE. This CDR3 contains 17 residues. The V end lost 1 base, the J end lost 0 bases, and 16 bases lay between the germline ends. The CDR3 DNA sequence: TGTGCCAGCAGCTTGCAGGGTTCTCTCCGCATGAACACTGAAGCTTTCTTT. Its translation is CASSLQGSLRMNTEAFF.

A note on this clone: One end of the junction varies from germline; a read error may be responsible. V and J are TRBV7-9 and TRBJ1-2, with D possibly being TRBD1 (5 bases). The CDR3 extends over 12 amino acids. Germline values: CDR1 SEHNR, CDR2 FQNEAQ (reference sequence). The CDR3 DNA is TGTTCCAGCAGCTTAGAGCAGGGTGGCTACACCTTC. Translating it yields CSSSLEQGGYTF.

This chain joins TRBV9 and TRBJ1-2; 7 bases are shared with TRBD1. There are 14 residues in the CDR3. The V gene's germline CDR1 is SGDLS and CDR2 YYNGEE. J gave up 14 bases and V 0 bases, and 13 bases lay outside the gene matches. The CDR3 DNA follows: TGTGCCAGCAGCGTAGATGGCCAGGGGGACTCTGCTACCTTC. Encoded protein: CASSVDGQGDSATF. The entire variable domain, with the rest obtained from reference TRBV9 and TRBJ1-2, is as follows: DSGVTQTPKHLITATGQRVTLRCSPRSGDLSVYWYQQSLDQGLQFLIQYYNGEERAKGNILERFSAQQFPDLHSELNLSSLELGDSALYFCASSVDGQGDSATFGSGTRLTVV.

The V call is TRBV28, the J call TRBJ2-5; 10 positions match TRBD1. The CDR3 extends over 15 amino acids. Trimming cost V 4 bases and J 7 bases; bases outside gene matches: 9. The germline V gene has CDR1 MDHEN and CDR2 SYDVKM. This chain's CDR3 is CASSSSRDRGGTQYF. The CDR3 nucleotides are TGTGCCAGCAGTTCGTCCCGGGACAGGGGTGGGACCCAGTACTTC.

This clone was counted between two and nine times. The chain uses TRBV18 and TRBJ2-3; TRBD2 agrees at 11 bases. Germline-derived CDR1 and CDR2 are KGHSH and LQKENI. The CDR3 covers 16 residues. J lost 3 bases, V lost 6 bases, and 8 bases had no gene match. The CDR3 is CASSPTSGRGTDTQYF. CDR3 nucleotide sequence: TGTGCCAGCTCGCCTACTAGCGGGAGAGGTACAGATACGCAGTATTTT.

V usage is TRBV6-1 and J usage is TRBJ1-1; D may be TRBD1 (6 bases). V was trimmed by 7 bases and J by 4 bases, leaving 13 bases between them. Germline CDR1 reads MNHNS; CDR2 reads SASEGT. The CDR3 runs 13 residues. The CDR3 coding sequence is TGTGCCAGCATGACAGGCCTGGTCACTGAAGCTTTCTTT. Amino acids: CASMTGLVTEAFF.

The chain has TRBV2 and TRBJ1-3; D uncertain. The CDR3 loop spans 19 amino acids. The V gene's germline CDR1 is SNHLY and CDR2 FYNNEI. V lost 3 bases and J lost 0, with 21 bases in between. CDR3 in DNA: TGTGCCAGCAGTGACACAAATACGAGGTCCATTAGCTCTGGAAACACCATATATTTT. Its translation is CASSDTNTRSISSGNTIYF.

The rearrangement joins TRBV28 to TRBJ2-3; D is ambiguous. With 7 bases removed from V and 4 bases from J, the gap between germline ends came to 9 bases. CDR1 is MDHEN, CDR2 SYDVKM, per germline. The CDR3 runs 12 residues. The CDR3 is CASKTGPDTQYF. CDR3 bases: TGTGCCAGCAAAACCGGTCCAGATACGCAGTATTTT. The full variable domain, rest sourced from reference TRBV28 and TRBJ2-3, is DVKVTQSSRYLVKRTGEKVFLECVQDMDHENMFWYRQDPGLGLRLIYFSYDVKMKEKGDIPEGYSVSREKKERFSLILESASTNQTSMYLCASKTGPDTQYFGPGTRLTVL.

This chain links TRBV7-3 with TRBJ2-7, with TRBD2 matching over 9 bases. The germline V gene encodes CDR1 SGHTA and CDR2 FQGTGA. With V trimmed by 4 bases and J by 4 bases, 2 bases remained unmatched. The CDR3 runs to 13 residues. The CDR3 sequence is CASSSTSGYEQYF. DNA for the CDR3: TGTGCCAGCAGCTCGACTAGCGGTTACGAGCAGTACTTC.

This clone has more than one count but fewer than ten. This chain uses TRBV19 with TRBJ2-2; 7 positions match TRBD1. From germline, CDR1 is LNHDA and CDR2 SQIVND (reference sequence). This CDR3 region has 14 residues. V lost 7 bases, J lost 7 bases, and 9 bases stayed unmatched. CDR3 protein: CASTVDRADGELFF. CDR3 DNA: TGTGCCAGTACCGTTGACAGGGCTGACGGGGAGCTGTTTTTT. Combining the CDR3 with reference TRBV19 and TRBJ2-2 gives the whole variable domain DGGITQSPKYLFRKEGQNVTLSCEQNLNHDAMYWYRQDPGQGLRLIYYSQIVNDFQKGDIAEGYSVSREKKESFPLTVTSAQKNPTAFYLCASTVDRADGELFFGEGSRLTVL.

V usage is TRBV5-1 and J usage is TRBJ2-1, with D maybe TRBD2 (6 bases). CDR1 is SGHRS and CDR2 is YFSETQ in the germline V gene. Trimming took 0 bases from V and 10 from J, leaving 17 bases between them. This CDR3 region has 15 residues. This CDR3 is CASSLGAGPVGEQFF. CDR3 DNA: TGCGCCAGCAGCTTGGGAGCGGGCCCCGTGGGGGAGCAGTTCTTC. The complete variable domain, with remaining parts taken from reference TRBV5-1 and TRBJ2-1, reads KAGVTQTPRYLIKTRGQQVTLSCSPISGHRSVSWYQQTPGQGLQFLFEYFSETQRNKGNFPGRFSGRQFSNSRSEMNVSTLELGDSALYLCASSLGAGPVGEQFFGPGTRLTVL.

This clone was observed a handful of times. The V and J genes are TRBV5-1 and TRBJ1-1; D unresolved. This CDR3 contains 13 residues. V shed 4 bases and J shed 2 bases, with 9 bases lying between them. From germline, CDR1 is SGHRS and CDR2 YFSETQ. The CDR3 sequence: CASSLLRNTEAFF. The CDR3 DNA reads TGCGCCAGCAGCCTACTACGAAACACTGAAGCTTTCTTT.

The genes are TRBV7-8 and TRBJ2-1; possibly TRBD1 for D (5 bases). Germline CDR1 and CDR2: SGHVS and FQNEAQ. Trimming cost V 1 base and J 9 bases, with 16 bases left between them. The CDR3 contains 15 residues. CDR3 sequence reads: CASSLDPQGNGEQFF. CDR3 in DNA: TGTGCCAGCAGCTTAGACCCCCAGGGAAACGGTGAGCAGTTCTTC. Using reference TRBV7-8 and TRBJ2-1 for the parts outside the CDR3, the full variable domain is GAGVSQSPRYKVAKRGQDVALRCDPISGHVSLFWYQQALGQGPEFLTYFQNEAQLDKSGLPSDRFFAERPEGSVSTLKIQRTQQEDSAVYLCASSLDPQGNGEQFFGPGTRLTVL.

V and J are TRBV25-1 and TRBJ1-1; 7 nucleotides match TRBD1. The CDR3 runs 15 residues. Germline V CDR1 and CDR2: MGHDK, SYGVNS. V shed 5 bases, J shed 5 bases, and the junction held 11 bases outside the gene matches. The CDR3 nucleotides read TGTGCCAGCAGTCCAAGCGCCAGGGGGAGTACTGAAGCTTTCTTT. Its translation is CASSPSARGSTEAFF.

This clone was found once. The chain combines TRBV7-8 with TRBJ1-5, with D maybe TRBD1 (6 bases). The V end was cut by 5 bases, the J end by 9 bases, with 11 bases between. Germline CDR1 reads SGHVS; CDR2 reads FQNEAQ. The CDR3 has 12 residues. The DNA for the CDR3 is TGTGCCAGCAGCAATATCAGGGGGCCCCAGCATTTT. It translates to CASSNIRGPQHF.